This is a list of T cell receptor beta chains from one sample in a study of blood T cell repertoires in COVID-19. Sequenced by immunoSEQ multiplex PCR; TCRdb stores in-frame clones only, minus some. The sample carries a few hundred thousand clones, about 82% recorded once. The sequenced sample was peripheral blood. The receptors were sampled from a woman aged 45-65 years with acute or convalescent COVID-19. The CDR3 runs from the conserved cysteine through the conserved F or W. Fields, in order: J gene, V gene, CDR3 protein.

TRBJ2-7 | TRBV19 | CASSIDLRTSGTYEQYF
TRBJ2-6 | TRBV3-1/TRBV3-2 | CASSQGRTGRPGANVLTF
TRBJ1-2 | TRBV5-6 | CASSWGVGSYGYTF
TRBJ2-7 | TRBV29-1 | CSAGQGRYEQYF
TRBJ1-1 | TRBV7-3 | CASSLAGANTEAFF
TRBJ2-1 | TRBV7-3 | CASSSGTGSYNEQFF
TRBJ1-4 | TRBV18 | CASFTTGDNEKLFF
TRBJ2-3 | TRBV5-6 | CASSSLAGVRTDTQYF
TRBJ2-7 | TRBV15 | CATSRARISDRSTYEQYF
TRBJ1-2 | TRBV29-1 | CSVWGGGTDDHGNYGYTF
TRBJ2-1 | TRBV6-2/TRBV6-3 | CASSRRDRANEQFF
TRBJ2-5 | TRBV5-1 | CASSEQGRETQYF
TRBJ2-2 | TRBV5-4 | CASSSGQYTGELFF
TRBJ1-1 | TRBV28 | CASSSGTDTEAFF
TRBJ2-1 | TRBV28 | CASSPSYNEQFF
TRBJ2-7 | TRBV19 | CASSLLAGVAVEQYF
TRBJ2-1 | TRBV28 | CASSTRTGENEQFF
TRBJ1-2 | TRBV29-1 | CSVDRYGYTF
TRBJ1-1 | TRBV5-1 | CASSLVSGGTEAFF
TRBJ2-3 | TRBV7-2 | CASSLEASGRAKQYF
TRBJ2-7 | TRBV5-6 | CASSLFQGSEQYF
TRBJ2-5 | TRBV5-1 | CASSPLGGIGETQYF
TRBJ2-7 | TRBV5-4 | CASSLRQGAIDEQYF
TRBJ1-1 | TRBV9 | CASSRAFGTEAFF
TRBJ2-7 | TRBV4-3 | CASSQDGQVYEQYF
TRBJ2-3 | TRBV3-1/TRBV3-2 | CASSLQGGNTQYF
TRBJ1-4 | TRBV18 | CASSPPGQPNEKLFF
TRBJ1-5 | TRBV21-1 | CASSRRGTAVLQPQHF
TRBJ2-7 | TRBV6-2/TRBV6-3 | CASSYQGQGAYEQYF
TRBJ1-1 | TRBV9 | CASTPGHLNTEAFF
TRBJ2-7 | TRBV6-2/TRBV6-3 | CASSYTGTTSYEQYF
TRBJ1-3 | TRBV5-1 | CASSGTELGNTIYF
TRBJ2-6 | TRBV27 | CASSLKGGTGANVLTF
TRBJ1-2 | TRBV3-1/TRBV3-2 | CASSQVNGYTF
TRBJ2-7 | TRBV7-6 | CASSLGTAEATYEQYF
TRBJ1-6 | TRBV28 | CASRTGWNSPLHF
TRBJ2-1 | TRBV28 | CASSLPGDYNEQFF
TRBJ2-3 | TRBV5-5 | CASMDIAGDTQYF
TRBJ1-3 | TRBV19 | CASSSLRGTGNTIYF
TRBJ2-5 | TRBV4-1 | CASSQPGQLETQYF
TRBJ2-1 | TRBV10-3 | CAISESHSGSSNEQFF
TRBJ1-1 | TRBV11-2 | CASSLVGGSGTEAFF
TRBJ2-3 | TRBV18 | CASSPGQGAPDTQYF
TRBJ2-1 | TRBV15 | CATSSEGLDYNEQFF
TRBJ2-5 | TRBV5-1 | CASSLQGGETQYF
TRBJ1-5 | TRBV5-1 | CASSLGPDQPQHF
TRBJ2-7 | TRBV5-1 | CASSLSMGGRLTHEQYF